Below, 24 T cell receptor beta chains from the same sample are listed, as sequenced in a study of T cell responses to AZD1222 COVID-19 vaccine. Assay used: immunoSEQ multiplex PCR; TCRdb lists only in-frame clones, some missing. Of approximately 120,000 clones listed, around nine tenths are singletons. The material sequenced was peripheral blood, taken on day 0 of AZD1222 vaccination. These receptors were collected from an adult in good health.

The V call is TRBV6-2 or TRBV6-3, the J call TRBJ2-7; 8 positions match TRBD1. V trimming: 5 bases; J trimming: 7 bases; junction bases outside the gene matches: 7. Germline CDR1 reads MNHEY; CDR2 reads SVGEGT. The CDR3 runs 13 residues. This CDR3 is CASSDRGFGEQYF. The CDR3 nucleotides are TGTGCCAGCAGTGACAGGGGATTTGGTGAGCAGTACTTC.

V gene TRBV28 combines with J gene TRBJ1-1, with a tentative D call TRBD1 (6 bases). Trimming removed 6 bases from V and 0 bases from J, with 20 bases in between. The CDR3 totals 17 residues. Germline V gives CDR1 MDHEN, CDR2 SYDVKM. CDR3 amino acids: CASRSTLKGVMNTEAFF. The CDR3 DNA reads TGTGCCAGCAGATCTACTCTGAAGGGGGTGATGAACACTGAAGCTTTCTTT.

The genes are TRBV5-1 and TRBJ2-7; maybe TRBD2 (5 bases). Germline assignment: CDR1 SGHRS and CDR2 YFSETQ. The CDR3 spans 14 residues. V lost 1 base, J lost 0 bases, and 8 bases lay in between. The CDR3 nucleotides are TGCGCCAGCAGCTTGACGGGGAACTCCTACGAGCAGTACTTC. This encodes CASSLTGNSYEQYF.

Here the CDR3 reads CASSPVGTGDDEQFF. CDR3 in DNA: TGTGCCAGCAGCCCGGTAGGGACAGGGGATGATGAGCAGTTCTTC. The rearrangement links TRBV7-2 to TRBJ2-1; 10 bases match TRBD1. Germline V lookup: CDR1 SGHTA, CDR2 FQGNSA. The V gene end was trimmed by 5 bases and the J gene end by 8 bases; junction bases not matched to a gene: 9. CDR3 size: 15 residues.

The chain carries TRBV6-4 and TRBJ2-1; 7 bases agree with TRBD1. The trim removed 3 bases at V and 4 bases at J, leaving 6 bases unmatched. This CDR3 is built from 15 residues. Germline-derived CDR1 and CDR2 are MRHNA and SNTAGT. In nucleotides, the CDR3 is TGTGCCAGCAGTGAGTCCTGGACAGGTTACAATGAGCAGTTCTTC. Its translation: CASSESWTGYNEQFF.

This sequence joins TRBV5-4 and TRBJ2-3; D may be TRBD1 or TRBD2 (6 bases each). V was shortened by 2 bases and J by 6 bases, with 13 bases between the two germline ends. This CDR3 is 14 amino acids long. The germline V gene encodes CDR1 SGHNT and CDR2 YYREEE (reference sequence). CDR3 residues: CASSFRGARDTQYF. CDR3 bases: TGTGCCAGCAGCTTTAGGGGGGCTAGGGATACGCAGTATTTT.

The genes are TRBV2 and TRBJ1-6; weak D call: TRBD1 (5 bases). The CDR3 totals 13 residues. V lost 1 base to trimming and J lost 10 bases, with 8 bases between them. In germline, CDR1 is SNHLY, CDR2 FYNNEI. The CDR3 sequence is CASSEGGRSPLHF. CDR3 DNA sequence: TGTGCCAGCAGTGAAGGGGGGAGATCACCCCTCCACTTT. Full variable domain (rest looked up from reference TRBV2 and TRBJ1-6): EPEVTQTPSHQVTQMGQEVILRCVPISNHLYFYWYRQILGQKVEFLVSFYNNEISEKSEIFDDQFSVERPDGSNFTLKIRSTKLEDSAMYFCASSEGGRSPLHFGNGTRLTVT.

This clone appeared a few times. This chain joins TRBV18 and TRBJ1-2; no clear D gene. This CDR3 is 16 amino acids long. The germline CDR1 and CDR2 sequences are KGHSH and LQKENI. Trimming pared 0 bases from V and 0 bases from J, leaving 11 bases between. CDR3 amino acids: CASSPPRTLANYGYTF. In nucleotides, the CDR3 is TGTGCCAGCTCACCACCGAGGACGCTAGCTAACTATGGCTACACCTTC. The complete variable domain, with remaining parts taken from reference TRBV18 and TRBJ1-2, reads NAGVMQNPRHLVRRRGQEARLRCSPMKGHSHVYWYRQLPEEGLKFMVYLQKENIIDESGMPKERFSAEFPKEGPSILRIQQVVRGDSAAYFCASSPPRTLANYGYTFGSGTRLTVV.

The V and J genes are TRBV7-2 and TRBJ2-7; the D gene is possibly TRBD2 (5 bases). V was clipped by 5 bases and J by 5 bases, with 10 bases between them. The CDR3 spans 12 residues. The germline gives CDR1 SGHTA, CDR2 FQGNSA. In nucleotides, the CDR3 is TGTGCCAGCAGCGGAGGTGGCCACGAGCAGTACTTC. It is translated as CASSGGGHEQYF.

The CDR3 DNA follows: TGTGCCAGCAGCCTAGAAATTTCGACGGGAAACTATGGCTACACCTTC. It specifies CASSLEISTGNYGYTF. The chain has TRBV14 and TRBJ1-2, with D uncertain. V lost 4 bases, J lost 2 bases, and 17 bases lay in between. Germline loops: CDR1 SGHDN, CDR2 FVKESK. The CDR3 is made up of 16 amino acids. Combining the CDR3 with reference TRBV14 and TRBJ1-2 gives the whole variable domain EAGVTQFPSHSVIEKGQTVTLRCDPISGHDNLYWYRRVMGKEIKFLLHFVKESKQDESGMPNNRFLAERTGGTYSTLKVQPAELEDSGVYFCASSLEISTGNYGYTFGSGTRLTVV.

V usage is TRBV7-2 and J usage is TRBJ1-5; D not certain. Trimming took 4 bases from V and 7 from J, leaving 14 bases between them. Per the germline V gene, CDR1 is SGHTA and CDR2 is FQGNSA. There are 14 residues in the CDR3. This chain's CDR3 is CASSYAVGGQPQHF. DNA for the CDR3: TGTGCCAGCAGCTATGCCGTGGGAGGGCAGCCCCAGCATTTT.

The rearrangement joins TRBV12-3 or TRBV12-4 to TRBJ2-1; 10 nucleotides match TRBD2. This CDR3 has 13 amino acids. After removal of 6 bases from V and 9 bases from J, the junction contained 5 bases not matched to a gene. The CDR3 region is CASREREGSEQFF. In DNA, the CDR3 is TGTGCCAGCAGGGAGCGGGAGGGGAGTGAGCAGTTCTTC.

Turning to this clone: Sequence at one end of the junction differs from germline and may be a read error. The rearrangement uses TRBV5-6 and TRBJ1-2; unclear D gene. The CDR3 is made up of 13 amino acids. Looked up from germline, CDR1 is SGHDT and CDR2 is YYEEEE. This CDR3 reads CASRLGNGYGYTF. CDR3 DNA: TGTGCCAGCAGATTGGGTAATGGCTATGGCTACACCTTC.

CDR3: CASSKEAGTGEGYGYTF. The CDR3 coding sequence is TGTGCCAGCAGCAAAGAGGCGGGGACAGGAGAGGGCTATGGCTACACCTTC. The V and J genes are TRBV21-1 and TRBJ1-2; no DNA check was done on the table's D call, TRBD1. TRBV21-1 is an annotated pseudogene. The CDR3 runs 17 residues.

The chain combines TRBV18 with TRBJ2-7; D remains ambiguous. The V gene's germline CDR1 is KGHSH and CDR2 LQKENI. This CDR3 is 13 amino acids long. V was trimmed by 2 bases and J by 2 bases, leaving 7 bases between them. CDR3 protein: CASSPKGPYEQYF. CDR3 nucleotide sequence: TGTGCCAGCTCACCAAAGGGTCCCTACGAGCAGTACTTC.

The CDR3 bases are TGTGCCAGCAGCTCGGACAGGGCCGGCGGCTACACCTTC. Residues: CASSSDRAGGYTF. This chain connects TRBV5-6 to TRBJ1-2, with TRBD1 matching 8 bases. Trimming removed 3 bases from V and 8 bases from J; junction bases left unmatched: 6. The CDR3 is 13 amino acids. CDR1 SGHDT and CDR2 YYEEEE come from the germline V gene.

The CDR3 region has the DNA TGTGCCAGCAGTTCCCCCTCTAGCGGGAGGGGGAATGAGCAGTTCTTC. Translation: CASSSPSSGRGNEQFF. The chain combines TRBV28 with TRBJ2-1, with 12 bases identical to TRBD2. CDR1 and CDR2 (germline): MDHEN, SYDVKM. Losses at the gene ends were 4 bases for V and 7 bases for J; bases not matched to a gene: 8. The CDR3 contains 16 residues.

The chain uses TRBV6-2 or TRBV6-3 and TRBJ2-5; TRBD2 aligns across 14 bases. The germline gives CDR1 MNHEY, CDR2 SVGEGT. Trimming cost V 2 bases and J 5 bases; bases outside gene matches: 7. This CDR3 has 17 residues. The CDR3 sequence is CASSYGTSGRWTETQYF. The CDR3 nucleotides read TGTGCCAGCAGTTACGGGACTAGCGGGAGATGGACGGAGACCCAGTACTTC.

The J gene is TRBJ1-3, the V gene TRBV2; D is unresolved. V shed 4 bases and J shed 4 bases, with 8 bases lying between them. The CDR3 is 13 residues long. Germline CDR1 SNHLY, CDR2 FYNNEI. The chain's CDR3 is CASSGTGGNTIYF. The CDR3 nucleotides read TGTGCCAGCAGTGGGACGGGCGGAAACACCATATATTTT.

The J gene is TRBJ1-4, the V gene TRBV5-6; no definite D call. With 0 bases removed from V and 8 bases from J, the gap between germline ends came to 8 bases. This CDR3 region has 13 residues. CDR1 is SGHDT and CDR2 is YYEEEE in the germline V gene. CDR3 residues: CASSLAGMEKLFF. The CDR3, as DNA: TGTGCCAGCAGCTTGGCAGGTATGGAAAAACTGTTTTTT. Full variable domain (remainder filled in from reference TRBV5-6 and TRBJ1-4): DAGVTQSPTHLIKTRGQQVTLRCSPKSGHDTVSWYQQALGQGPQFIFQYYEEEERQRGNFPDRFSGHQFPNYSSELNVNALLLGDSALYLCASSLAGMEKLFFGSGTQLSVL.

V gene TRBV10-1 combines with J gene TRBJ2-1, with TRBD2 matching 12 bases. Germline assignment: CDR1 WNHNN and CDR2 SYGVQD (reference sequence). V dropped 6 bases and J dropped 9; count of bases not matched to a gene: 12. The CDR3 has 16 residues. The DNA of the CDR3 is TGCGCCAGCAGGAGAAGGCTAGCGGGAGGGCCTAGTGAGCAGTTCTTC. It yields the protein CASRRRLAGGPSEQFF.

V gene TRBV24-1 combines with J gene TRBJ1-1; D not certain. The CDR3 has 14 amino acids. CDR1 and CDR2 from the germline V gene are KGHDR and SFDVKD. V lost 7 bases and J 3 bases, leaving 14 bases between the germline ends. DNA of the CDR3: TGTGCCACCAGCCCCTTCGGGGAGGACACTGAAGCTTTCTTT. Its translation: CATSPFGEDTEAFF.

The rearrangement joins TRBV6-6 to TRBJ1-5; 7 bases line up with TRBD1. Germline V lookup: CDR1 MNHNY, CDR2 SVGAGI (reference sequence). V shed 5 bases, J shed 9 bases, and the junction held 19 bases outside the gene matches. The CDR3 length is 17 residues. CDR3 nucleotide sequence: TGTGCCAGCAGTCGAGCGTCACACGGACAGGACGATGGGCCCCAGCATTTT. It encodes CASSRASHGQDDGPQHF.

The chain joins TRBV5-6 to TRBJ2-7, with D possibly TRBD1 on 6 matching bases. V was shortened by 6 bases and J by 0 bases, with 13 bases between the two germline ends. The CDR3 has 14 amino acids. The V gene's germline CDR1 is SGHDT and CDR2 YYEEEE. The CDR3, as DNA: TGTGCCAGCACCGGCTACAGGGCCTCCTACGAGCAGTACTTC. It codes for CASTGYRASYEQYF.